The 29 T cell receptor beta chains given below trace back to one sample, sequenced in a study of post-analysis software for immune sequencing data. Study outcomes and limitations: In patients, about 5 TRBV segments were more frequent than in controls, with TRBV5-6, TRBV5-1 and TRBV20-1 among them.

Their cognate antigens are unknown. TCR beta cDNA libraries had unique molecular identifiers. TCRdb re-derived calls from the PCR reads in MiXCR, one entry per CDR3 protein. This sample yields fewer than 850,000 distinct CDR3 sequences, of which approximately 30% are seen a single time; approximately 0.6% belongs to the top ten. Material: blood. These TCRs come from a girl under 18 with multiple sclerosis.

This clonotype was seen ten or more times. The chain has TRBV28 and TRBJ2-5; no reliable D call. The V gene lost 5 bases and the J gene lost 5 bases, with 12 bases spanning the gap. The CDR3 consists of 13 residues. Germline-derived CDR1 and CDR2 are MDHEN and SYDVKM. In nucleotides, the CDR3 is TGTGCCAGCAGTGTACTAAGCTGGGAGACCCAGTACTTC. Protein product: CASSVLSWETQYF.

This clonotype was observed a few times. The V and J genes are TRBV12-3 or TRBV12-4 and TRBJ1-5, with TRBD1 matching 8 bases. The CDR3 covers 17 residues. The V segment lost 4 bases and the J segment 3 bases; nucleotides outside the gene matches: 11. Here the CDR3 reads CASSSYTGGEFNQPQHF. CDR3 in DNA: TGTGCCAGCAGTTCCTATACAGGGGGAGAATTCAATCAGCCCCAGCATTTT.

This chain uses TRBV20-1 with TRBJ2-3; D ambiguous. The ends were cut back, 5 bases at V and 2 bases at J, with 8 bases in the middle. This CDR3 has 12 residues. Germline-derived CDR1 and CDR2 are DFQATT and SNEGSKA (reference sequence). CDR3 loop: CSASQYTDTQYF. DNA for the CDR3: TGCAGTGCTTCTCAATACACAGATACGCAGTATTTT.

This clonotype was observed many times. V is TRBV4-1 and J is TRBJ2-4; D is unresolved. Germline V lookup: CDR1 MGHRA, CDR2 YSYEKL. The CDR3 contains 16 residues. The ends were cut back, 0 bases at V and 0 bases at J, with 9 bases in the middle. The DNA of the CDR3 is TGCGCCAGCAGCCAAGAACCAAGGCCAGCCAAAAACATTCAGTACTTC. Translated, it gives CASSQEPRPAKNIQYF.

The gene calls are TRBV20-1 and TRBJ2-1, with D uncertain. The CDR3 runs 14 residues. V shed 3 bases and J shed 8 bases, with 17 bases lying between them. From germline, CDR1 is DFQATT and CDR2 SNEGSKA (reference sequence). CDR3 nucleotides: TGCAGTGCTAGCTCCCCATTGGGGTACGATGAGCAGTTCTTC. Residues: CSASSPLGYDEQFF.

CDR3 in DNA: TGTGCCAGCAGTGAATTGTACACTGGAGACGAGCAGTACTTC. This codes for CASSELYTGDEQYF. This chain joins TRBV2 and TRBJ2-7; D uncertain. V lost 2 bases and J lost 5, with 13 bases in between. Germline V gives CDR1 SNHLY, CDR2 FYNNEI. This CDR3 has 14 residues.

This rearrangement joins TRBV3-1 to TRBJ2-3, with 7 nucleotides matching TRBD1. CDR3 length equals 15 residues. After removal of 4 bases from V and 4 bases from J, the junction contained 8 bases not matched to a gene. Germline lookup yields CDR1 LGHDT and CDR2 YNNKEL (reference sequence). The CDR3 nucleotides read TGTGCCAGCAGCCCCCCGACAGGGTGGTCAGATACGCAGTATTTT. This gives the protein CASSPPTGWSDTQYF.

In this sample, this clonotype turned up a few times. The chain links TRBV15 to TRBJ2-5; D remains unclear. This CDR3 spans 13 amino acids. The germline gives CDR1 LNHNV, CDR2 YYDKDF (reference sequence). The germline V and J ends were trimmed by 1 base and 11 bases, with 14 bases remaining between them. Here the CDR3 reads CATSRGGRDEQYF. DNA for the CDR3: TGTGCCACCAGCAGAGGGGGTCGAGATGAGCAGTACTTC. Based on the CDR3 plus reference TRBV15 and TRBJ2-5, the full variable domain is DAMVIQNPRYQVTQFGKPVTLSCSQTLNHNVMYWYQQKSSQAPKLLFHYYDKDFNNEADTPDNFQSRRPNTSFCFLDIRSPGLGDTAMYLCATSRGGRDEQYFGPGTRLLVL.

This chain connects TRBV11-3 to TRBJ2-1, with TRBD2 as a possible D gene (5 bases). CDR1 is SGHNT and CDR2 is YENEEA in the germline V gene. This CDR3 is built from 15 residues. The V end lost 4 bases, the J end lost 2 bases, and 12 bases lay between the germline ends. The CDR3 sequence is CASSSKDSTYNEQFF. CDR3 in DNA: TGTGCCAGCAGCTCCAAGGACTCAACCTACAATGAGCAGTTCTTC.

The CDR3 spells CSARDRSDSIYEQYF. The CDR3 DNA is TGCAGTGCTAGAGATCGCTCGGACAGCATATATGAGCAGTACTTC. This chain uses TRBV20-1 with TRBJ2-7, with D possibly TRBD1 on 6 matching bases. The V gene's germline CDR1 is DFQATT and CDR2 SNEGSKA (reference sequence). The V end lost 0 bases, the J end lost 7 bases, and 19 bases lay between the germline ends. The CDR3 contains 15 residues.

Only a few counts were recorded for this clonotype. The chain joins TRBV3-1 to TRBJ2-5, with a weak D call TRBD2 (6 bases). With 2 bases removed from V and 1 base from J, the gap between germline ends came to 8 bases. CDR1 and CDR2 from the germline V gene are LGHDT and YNNKEL (reference sequence). The CDR3 covers 14 residues. CDR3 sequence (DNA): TGTGCCAGCAGCCAACGGGACTTCCAAGAGACCCAGTACTTC. Protein product: CASSQRDFQETQYF.

The chain recombines TRBV20-1 with TRBJ2-3, with no clear D. Trimming removed 6 bases from V and 2 bases from J, with 9 bases in between. This CDR3 is built from 12 residues. From germline, CDR1 is DFQATT and CDR2 SNEGSKA (reference sequence). The CDR3 region is CSANDVTDTQYF. The DNA for the CDR3 is TGCAGTGCCAACGATGTCACAGATACGCAGTATTTT.

Turning to this clonotype: A much larger clone differs by one base, so this may be a read error. This rearrangement joins TRBV7-9 to TRBJ2-5, with D uncertain. V was cut by 1 base and J by 4 bases, with 10 bases left in between. CDR3 length: 14 residues. Germline-derived CDR1 and CDR2 are SEHNR and FQNEAQ (reference sequence). The CDR3 sequence is CASSLEHGRETQYF. Written as DNA, the CDR3 is TGTGCCAGCAGCTTAGAACATGGAAGAGAGACCCAGTACTTC.

This chain uses TRBV5-1 with TRBJ1-4; D not certain. CDR1 and CDR2 from the germline V gene are SGHRS and YFSETQ. Trimming took off 4 bases at V and 6 bases at J, with 16 bases between the two ends. This CDR3 comprises 15 residues. The CDR3 spells CASSLGSAADEKLFF. Written as DNA, the CDR3 is TGCGCCAGCAGCCTGGGGTCAGCGGCAGATGAAAAACTGTTTTTT.

This rearrangement joins TRBV6-5 to TRBJ2-1; D remains ambiguous. Trimming removed 6 bases at V and 13 bases at J, with 25 bases between. This CDR3 has 15 amino acids. Germline V gene data show CDR1 as MNHEY and CDR2 as SVGAGI. CDR3 bases: TGTGCCAGCAGCTATATACCGGAGCGAGCTGAGACCCAGTTCTTC. Translation gives CASSYIPERAETQFF.

The V gene is TRBV6-5, the J gene TRBJ1-2; 7 positions agree with TRBD1. The CDR3 has 15 residues. Trimming cost V 6 bases and J 1 base; bases outside gene matches: 8. Germline V CDR1 and CDR2: MNHEY, SVGAGI. CDR3 loop: CASRQTPGGNYGYTF. The CDR3 nucleotides read TGTGCCAGCAGACAAACACCAGGGGGTAACTATGGCTACACCTTC.

This clonotype was recorded at least ten times. The V call is TRBV29-1, the J call TRBJ2-1; 8 positions agree with TRBD2. Germline V gene lookup returns CDR1 SQVTM and CDR2 ANQGSEA. Germline trimming cut 5 bases from V and 7 bases from J; bases unmatched to any gene: 19. CDR3 length: 17 amino acids. The CDR3 DNA is TGCAGCGTTACTACGCGGGAGGTCAATCCCGGGTCGAATGAGCAGTTCTTC. This translates into CSVTTREVNPGSNEQFF.

This clonotype was counted once. A much larger clone is a single base away; this may be a read error. J is TRBJ2-1 and V is TRBV6-5, with 7 bases lining up with TRBD2. V shed 5 bases, J shed 13 bases, and the junction held 14 bases outside the gene matches. This CDR3 has 14 residues. CDR1 is MNHEY, CDR2 SVGAGI, per germline. The CDR3 protein is CASSPRTSRETQFF. CDR3 in DNA: TGTGCCAGCAGTCCAAGGACTAGTCGAGAGACCCAGTTCTTC.

This clonotype was seen only a few times. This chain connects TRBV6-6 to TRBJ1-2; weak D call: TRBD1 (6 bases). This CDR3 is 14 amino acids long. Trimming stripped 8 bases from V and 5 bases from J, with 18 bases between. The germline gives CDR1 MNHNY, CDR2 SVGAGI (reference sequence). CDR3 residues: CASRQKLGGYGYTF. Here the CDR3 DNA reads TGTGCCAGCCGACAAAAATTAGGGGGGTATGGCTACACCTTC.

The rearrangement uses TRBV4-1 and TRBJ2-3; D tentatively fits TRBD1 or TRBD2 (6 bases each). The length of the CDR3 is 16 residues. V lost 0 bases and J lost 4, with 14 bases in between. Germline lookup yields CDR1 MGHRA and CDR2 YSYEKL. The CDR3 DNA is TGCGCCAGCAGCCAAGACTCCGGGGGCTTGGCAGATACGCAGTATTTT. Its protein is CASSQDSGGLADTQYF.

The chain carries TRBV7-9 and TRBJ2-5, with D perhaps matching TRBD2 (6 bases). The germline V and J ends were trimmed by 5 bases and 11 bases, with 21 bases remaining between them. The V gene's germline CDR1 is SEHNR and CDR2 FQNEAQ (reference sequence). The CDR3 is made up of 14 amino acids. CDR3 DNA: TGTGCCAGCAGCGCGCCCTTAGTGGGGACTGAGCAGTACTTC. It is translated as CASSAPLVGTEQYF.

In this sample, this clonotype turned up many times. The chain recombines TRBV29-1 with TRBJ2-7; 7 bases align to TRBD2. J was trimmed by 7 bases and V by 4 bases; bases with no gene match: 10. Germline V CDR1 and CDR2: SQVTM, ANQGSEA. This CDR3 has 13 residues. The CDR3 bases are TGCAGCGTTGGTCGCCTCCCGGGGGGAGAGCAGTACTTC. Translation gives CSVGRLPGGEQYF.

V is TRBV25-1 and J is TRBJ2-5; D perhaps matches TRBD2 (6 bases). CDR1 and CDR2 from the germline V gene are MGHDK and SYGVNS. The V end was cut by 8 bases, the J end by 4 bases, with 11 bases between. The CDR3 contains 12 residues. The CDR3 region has the DNA TGTGCCAGCCTGGAGGGTCCAGAGACCCAGTACTTC. Protein product: CASLEGPETQYF.

This clonotype occurred once. This CDR3 is missing its conserved last phenylalanine or tryptophan, likely due to a read error. The CDR3 protein is CASSLRYLTPGQVAGELFC. CDR3 nucleotide sequence: TGTGCCAGCAGCCTCCGTTACTTAACACCGGGACAGGTGGCCGGGGAGCTGTTTTGT. The rearrangement joins TRBV3-1 to TRBJ2-2; TRBD1 matches at 8 bases. Germline lookup yields CDR1 LGHDT and CDR2 YNNKEL (reference sequence). V shed 4 bases and J 6 bases; nucleotides not matched to a gene: 19. CDR3 length: 19 amino acids.

The chain employs TRBV29-1 and TRBJ1-4, with D possibly TRBD1 on 6 matching bases. Trimming left V 4 bases short and J 7 bases short, with 13 bases between. Germline CDR1 SQVTM, CDR2 ANQGSEA. This CDR3 is built from 13 residues. The CDR3: CSVAGRGGEKLFF. In DNA form, the CDR3 reads TGCAGCGTTGCTGGCAGGGGTGGTGAAAAACTGTTTTTT.

V and J are TRBV6-1 and TRBJ1-2; D is unclear. V was shortened by 1 base and J by 2 bases, with 8 bases between the two germline ends. This CDR3 has 14 residues. Germline CDR1 MNHNS, CDR2 SASEGT. CDR3 sequence: CASSEGGDNYGYTF. The CDR3 coding sequence is TGTGCCAGCAGTGAAGGGGGAGACAACTATGGCTACACCTTC.

This clonotype has a handful of counts. The V call is TRBV3-1, the J call TRBJ2-2; a weak D match, TRBD1 (5 bases). This CDR3 comprises 17 residues. Trimming left V 4 bases short and J 0 bases short, with 15 bases between. The germline gives CDR1 LGHDT, CDR2 YNNKEL (reference sequence). In nucleotides, the CDR3 is TGTGCCAGCAGCCCCGACAGTCCCGGATCGAACACCGGGGAGCTGTTTTTT. Amino acids: CASSPDSPGSNTGELFF. Based on the CDR3 plus reference TRBV3-1 and TRBJ2-2, the full variable domain is DTAVSQTPKYLVTQMGNDKSIKCEQNLGHDTMYWYKQDSKKFLKIMFSYNNKELIINETVPNRFSPKSPDKAHLNLHINSLELGDSAVYFCASSPDSPGSNTGELFFGEGSRLTVL.

The V gene is TRBV7-2, the J gene TRBJ2-7; tentative D call: TRBD1 (6 bases). Germline loops: CDR1 SGHTA, CDR2 FQGNSA. V was trimmed by 5 bases and J by 3 bases, leaving 14 bases between them. This CDR3 contains 14 residues. DNA for the CDR3: TGTGCCAGCAGCCAACAAGGACAGTACTACGAGCAGTACTTC. It codes for CASSQQGQYYEQYF.

The DNA of the CDR3 is TGCGCCAGCAGCCAAGATCGCGCCGGGGGGCCGGGCACTGAAGCTTTCTTT. Its translation is CASSQDRAGGPGTEAFF. This chain links TRBV4-3 with TRBJ1-1, with D perhaps TRBD1 (6 bases). CDR3 length equals 17 residues. Germline CDR1 LGHNA, CDR2 YSLEER. Deletions cut 0 bases from V and 4 bases from J, with 18 bases between.